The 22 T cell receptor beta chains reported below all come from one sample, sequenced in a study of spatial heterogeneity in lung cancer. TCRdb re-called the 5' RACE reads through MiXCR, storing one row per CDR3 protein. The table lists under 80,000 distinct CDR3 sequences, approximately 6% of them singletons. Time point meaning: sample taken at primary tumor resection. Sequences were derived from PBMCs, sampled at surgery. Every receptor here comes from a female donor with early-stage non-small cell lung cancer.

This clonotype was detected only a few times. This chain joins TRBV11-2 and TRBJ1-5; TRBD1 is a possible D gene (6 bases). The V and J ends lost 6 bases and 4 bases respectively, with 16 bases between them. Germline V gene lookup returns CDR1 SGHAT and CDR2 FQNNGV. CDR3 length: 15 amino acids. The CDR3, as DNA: TGTGCCAGCAGTCAGGGGAACGGTGCGAATCAGCCCCAGCATTTT. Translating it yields CASSQGNGANQPQHF.

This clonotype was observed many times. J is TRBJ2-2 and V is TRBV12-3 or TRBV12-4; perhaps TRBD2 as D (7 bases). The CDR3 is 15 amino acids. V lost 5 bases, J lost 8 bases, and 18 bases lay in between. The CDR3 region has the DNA TGTGCCAGCAGTCCCCGAGCTGGGGGGGCAGGGGAGCTGTTTTTT. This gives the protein CASSPRAGGAGELFF.

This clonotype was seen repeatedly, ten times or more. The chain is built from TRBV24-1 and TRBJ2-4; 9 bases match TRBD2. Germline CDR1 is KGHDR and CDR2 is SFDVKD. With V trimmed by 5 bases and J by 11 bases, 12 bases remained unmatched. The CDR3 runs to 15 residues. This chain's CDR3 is CATSAGTRGGTFQYF. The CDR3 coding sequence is TGTGCCACCAGTGCCGGGACGCGGGGGGGAACCTTTCAGTACTTC.

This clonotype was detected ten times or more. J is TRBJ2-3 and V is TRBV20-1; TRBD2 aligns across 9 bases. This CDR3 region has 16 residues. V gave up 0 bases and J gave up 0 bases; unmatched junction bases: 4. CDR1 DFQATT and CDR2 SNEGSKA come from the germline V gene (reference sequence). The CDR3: CSARDLAGFSTDTQYF. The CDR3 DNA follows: TGCAGTGCTAGAGACCTAGCGGGATTCAGCACAGATACGCAGTATTTT.

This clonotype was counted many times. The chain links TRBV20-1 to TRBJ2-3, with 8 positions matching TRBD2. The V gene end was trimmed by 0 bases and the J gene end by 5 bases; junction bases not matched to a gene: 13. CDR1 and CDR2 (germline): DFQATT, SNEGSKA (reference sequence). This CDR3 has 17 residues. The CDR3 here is CSARDLLSPGGGDTQYF. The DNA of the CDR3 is TGCAGTGCTAGAGATCTCCTCTCTCCGGGAGGGGGAGATACGCAGTATTTT.

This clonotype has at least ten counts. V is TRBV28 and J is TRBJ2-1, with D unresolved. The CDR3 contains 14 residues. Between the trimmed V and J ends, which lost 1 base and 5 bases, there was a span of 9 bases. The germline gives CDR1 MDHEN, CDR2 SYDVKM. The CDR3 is CASSLSSAHNEQFF. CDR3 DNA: TGTGCCAGCAGTTTATCGTCGGCCCACAATGAGCAGTTCTTC.

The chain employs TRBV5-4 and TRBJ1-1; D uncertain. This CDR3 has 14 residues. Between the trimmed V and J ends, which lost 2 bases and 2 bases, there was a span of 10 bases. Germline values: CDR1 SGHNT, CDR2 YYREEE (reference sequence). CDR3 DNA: TGTGCCAGCAGCTTTGACACGTACAACACTGAAGCTTTCTTT. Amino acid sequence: CASSFDTYNTEAFF.

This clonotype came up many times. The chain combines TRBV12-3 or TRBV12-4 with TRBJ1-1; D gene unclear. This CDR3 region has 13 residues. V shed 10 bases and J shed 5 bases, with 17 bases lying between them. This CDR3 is CATKIEGGTEAFF. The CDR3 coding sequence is TGTGCCACCAAGATCGAGGGAGGGACTGAAGCTTTCTTT.

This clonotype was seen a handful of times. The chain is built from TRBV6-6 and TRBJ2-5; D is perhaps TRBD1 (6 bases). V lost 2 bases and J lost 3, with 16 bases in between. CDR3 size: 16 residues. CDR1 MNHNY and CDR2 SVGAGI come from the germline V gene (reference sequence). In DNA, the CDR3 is TGTGCCAGCAGTTACGGTCGGGTCAGGGGTAAAGAGACCCAGTACTTC. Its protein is CASSYGRVRGKETQYF.

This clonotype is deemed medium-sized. The CDR3 reads CSAGGQGVEEQFF. The CDR3 coding sequence is TGCAGCGCTGGGGGACAGGGCGTCGAGGAGCAGTTCTTC. The chain joins TRBV29-1 to TRBJ2-1, with TRBD1 matching over 9 bases. V was pared by 7 bases and J by 10 bases, with 11 bases of the junction left unmatched. The CDR3 contains 13 residues. Germline-derived CDR1 and CDR2 are SQVTM and ANQGSEA.

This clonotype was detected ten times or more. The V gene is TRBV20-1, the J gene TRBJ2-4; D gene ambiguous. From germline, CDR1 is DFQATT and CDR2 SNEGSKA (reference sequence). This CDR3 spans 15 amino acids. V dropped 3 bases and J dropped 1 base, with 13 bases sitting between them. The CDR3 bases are TGCAGTGCTAGGGATCCCCCTGGGGCCAAAAACATTCAGTACTTC. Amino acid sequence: CSARDPPGAKNIQYF.

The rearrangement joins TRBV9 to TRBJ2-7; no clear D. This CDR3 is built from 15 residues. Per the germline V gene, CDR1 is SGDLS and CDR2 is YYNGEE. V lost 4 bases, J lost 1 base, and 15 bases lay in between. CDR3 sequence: CASSSPPGGSYEQYF. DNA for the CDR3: TGTGCCAGCAGCTCACCCCCGGGCGGATCCTACGAGCAGTACTTC.

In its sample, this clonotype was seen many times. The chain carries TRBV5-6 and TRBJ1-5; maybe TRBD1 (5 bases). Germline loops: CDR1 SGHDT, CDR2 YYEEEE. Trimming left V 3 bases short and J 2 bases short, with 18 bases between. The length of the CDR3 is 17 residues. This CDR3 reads CASSYLVGAGGNQPQHF. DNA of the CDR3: TGTGCCAGCAGCTACCTGGTAGGGGCGGGTGGCAATCAGCCCCAGCATTTT. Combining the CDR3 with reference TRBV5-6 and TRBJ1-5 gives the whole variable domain DAGVTQSPTHLIKTRGQQVTLRCSPKSGHDTVSWYQQALGQGPQFIFQYYEEEERQRGNFPDRFSGHQFPNYSSELNVNALLLGDSALYLCASSYLVGAGGNQPQHFGDGTRLSIL.

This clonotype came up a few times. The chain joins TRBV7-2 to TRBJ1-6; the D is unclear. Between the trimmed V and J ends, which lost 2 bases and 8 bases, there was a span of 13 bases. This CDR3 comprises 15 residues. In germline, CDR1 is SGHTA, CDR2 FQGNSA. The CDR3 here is CASSLNPGPDSPLHF. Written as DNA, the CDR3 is TGTGCCAGCAGCTTAAACCCGGGCCCGGATTCACCCCTCCACTTT.

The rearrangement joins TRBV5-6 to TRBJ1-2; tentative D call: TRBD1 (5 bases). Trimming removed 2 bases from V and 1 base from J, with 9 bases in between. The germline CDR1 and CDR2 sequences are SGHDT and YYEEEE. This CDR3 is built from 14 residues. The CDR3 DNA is TGTGCCAGCAGCTTTGACAGATTTAACTATGGCTACACCTTC. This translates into CASSFDRFNYGYTF.

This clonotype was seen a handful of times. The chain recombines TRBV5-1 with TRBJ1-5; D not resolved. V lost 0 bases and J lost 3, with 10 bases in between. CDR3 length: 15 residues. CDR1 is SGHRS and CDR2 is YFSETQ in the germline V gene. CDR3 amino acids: CASSLDGRNNQPQHF. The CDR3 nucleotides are TGCGCCAGCAGCTTGGACGGTCGGAACAATCAGCCCCAGCATTTT.

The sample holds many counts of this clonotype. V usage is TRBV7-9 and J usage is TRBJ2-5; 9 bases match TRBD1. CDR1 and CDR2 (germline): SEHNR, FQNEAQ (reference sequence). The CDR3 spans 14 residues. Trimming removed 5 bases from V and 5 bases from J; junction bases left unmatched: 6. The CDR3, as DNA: TGTGCCAGCAGCATGACAGGGGGGATCGAGACCCAGTACTTC. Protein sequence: CASSMTGGIETQYF.

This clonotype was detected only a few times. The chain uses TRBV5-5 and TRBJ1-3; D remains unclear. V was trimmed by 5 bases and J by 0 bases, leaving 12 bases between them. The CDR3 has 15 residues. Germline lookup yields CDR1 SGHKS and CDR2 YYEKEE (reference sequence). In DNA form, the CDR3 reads TGTGCCAGCAGGGTAGGACCGCACTCTGGAAACACCATATATTTT. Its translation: CASRVGPHSGNTIYF.

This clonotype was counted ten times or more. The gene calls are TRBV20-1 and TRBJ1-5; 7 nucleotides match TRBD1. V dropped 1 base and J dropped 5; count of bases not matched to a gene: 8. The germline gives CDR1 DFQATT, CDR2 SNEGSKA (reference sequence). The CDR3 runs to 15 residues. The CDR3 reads CSARAQQGKHQPQHF. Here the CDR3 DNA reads TGCAGTGCTAGAGCCCAACAGGGGAAACATCAGCCCCAGCATTTT.

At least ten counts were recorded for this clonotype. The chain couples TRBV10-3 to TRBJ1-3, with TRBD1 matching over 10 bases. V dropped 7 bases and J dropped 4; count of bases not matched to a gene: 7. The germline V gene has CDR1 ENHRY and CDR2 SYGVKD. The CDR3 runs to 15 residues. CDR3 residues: CAINSGTGAGNTIYF. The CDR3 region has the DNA TGTGCCATCAACTCCGGGACAGGGGCAGGAAACACCATATATTTT.

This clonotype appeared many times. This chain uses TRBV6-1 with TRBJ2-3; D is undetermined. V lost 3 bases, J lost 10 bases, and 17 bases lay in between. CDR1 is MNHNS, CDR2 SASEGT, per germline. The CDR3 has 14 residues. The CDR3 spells CASSEPDRRSAQYF. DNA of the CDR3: TGTGCCAGCAGTGAGCCGGACCGGCGAAGTGCGCAGTATTTT.

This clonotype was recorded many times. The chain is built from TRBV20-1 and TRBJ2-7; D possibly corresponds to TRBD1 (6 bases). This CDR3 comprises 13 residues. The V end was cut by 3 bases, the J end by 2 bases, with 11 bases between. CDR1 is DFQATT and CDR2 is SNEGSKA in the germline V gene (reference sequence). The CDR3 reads CSASQTGPYEQYV. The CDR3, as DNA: TGCAGTGCTAGTCAGACAGGCCCCTACGAGCAGTACGTC.